The 31 T cell receptor beta chains below all came from one sample that was sequenced in a study of cytomegalovirus exposure and HLA in healthy donors. Primers: 60 Vbeta forward and 13 Jbeta reverse. Method: immunoSEQ multiplex PCR; TCRdb's copy keeps in-frame clones and lacks some. The table lists more than 150,000 clones, 75% to 90% of them singletons, with approximately 1.5% in the top ten. The sequencing sample was made of PBMCs. Receptor source: a young woman in good health and CMV-seronegative.

As for this clone: Additional DNA sequences in this sample encode the identical CDR3. The genes are TRBV5-8 and TRBJ2-5; 12 bases line up with TRBD1. J was trimmed by 4 bases and V by 4 bases; bases with no gene match: 5. This CDR3 is 15 amino acids long. Germline lookup yields CDR1 SGHTS and CDR2 YDEGEE. CDR3 nucleotide sequence: TGTGCCAGCAGCCCGGGGACAGGGGGCCGAGAGACCCAGTACTTC. It specifies CASSPGTGGRETQYF.

The chain carries TRBV30 and TRBJ1-1; 7 bases map to TRBD1. CDR1 and CDR2 from the germline V gene are GTSNPN and SVGIG (reference sequence). The V and J ends lost 2 bases and 4 bases, in that order; junction bases with no gene match: 4. The CDR3 runs 13 residues. DNA of the CDR3: TGTGCCTGGAGTACGACAGGGCTCACTGAAGCTTTCTTT. Translation: CAWSTTGLTEAFF.

This clone was seen a few times. This chain links TRBV5-4 with TRBJ1-2; 9 bases align to TRBD1. CDR3 length equals 16 residues. The V gene end was trimmed by 4 bases and the J gene end by 8 bases; junction bases not matched to a gene: 15. Germline V gene data show CDR1 as SGHNT and CDR2 as YYREEE (reference sequence). As DNA, the CDR3 is TGTGCCAGCAGCCGAGCTGGACAGGGGTGGGGTGGGGGCTACACCTTC. Its translation: CASSRAGQGWGGGYTF.

Note on this clone: The same CDR3 is also encoded by other DNA sequences in this sample. This rearrangement joins TRBV18 to TRBJ2-7; 11 nucleotides line up with TRBD2. The trim removed 2 bases at V and 0 bases at J, leaving 0 bases unmatched. The CDR3 totals 15 residues. Germline CDR1 reads KGHSH; CDR2 reads LQKENI. The CDR3 bases are TGTGCCAGCTCACCAACTAGCGGGAGCTCCTACGAGCAGTACTTC. This codes for CASSPTSGSSYEQYF.

With respect to this clone: This is likely a read error, given that the CDR3 carries no conserved phenylalanine or tryptophan at its end. The V gene is TRBV11-2, the J gene TRBJ2-7, with a tentative D call TRBD2 (5 bases). The CDR3 length is 16 residues. The V gene's germline CDR1 is SGHAT and CDR2 FQNNGV. Trimming left V 0 bases short and J 2 bases short, with 14 bases between. The CDR3 DNA reads as TGTGCCAGCAGCTTAGATCGGGGTACGGTCGCCTACGAGCAGTACTCC. Residues: CASSLDRGTVAYEQYS.

CDR3 sequence: CASSIRTGYAGDEQFF. CDR3 DNA sequence: TGTGCCAGTAGTATAAGAACGGGGTACGCAGGCGATGAGCAGTTCTTC. The chain links TRBV19 to TRBJ2-1; tentatively, D is TRBD2 (5 bases). Trimming removed 2 bases at V and 8 bases at J, with 19 bases between. This CDR3 contains 16 residues. Germline CDR1 and CDR2: LNHDA and SQIVND (reference sequence).

The CDR3 loop reads CASSLAGGDQYF. Here the CDR3 DNA reads TGCGCCAGCAGCTTGGCCGGAGGTGACCAGTACTTC. This chain joins TRBV5-1 and TRBJ2-7; the D gene is possibly TRBD2 (5 bases). The V end lost 0 bases, the J end lost 10 bases, and 11 bases lay between the germline ends. Germline V gives CDR1 SGHRS, CDR2 YFSETQ. The CDR3 is made up of 12 amino acids.

V usage is TRBV30 and J usage is TRBJ1-3; D uncertain. CDR1 and CDR2 (germline): GTSNPN, SVGIG (reference sequence). V shed 7 bases and J shed 2 bases, with 12 bases lying between them. The length of the CDR3 is 13 residues. The CDR3 sequence is CAFPSRAGNTIYF. In DNA form, the CDR3 reads TGTGCCTTTCCCTCCCGGGCTGGAAACACCATATATTTT.

The chain combines TRBV2 with TRBJ2-7, with 10 nucleotides matching TRBD1. The CDR3 spans 15 residues. Trimming cost V 5 bases and J 4 bases; bases outside gene matches: 8. Per germline, CDR1 SNHLY and CDR2 FYNNEI. The CDR3 sequence is CASSSLDRGRYEQYF. The CDR3 region has the DNA TGTGCCAGCAGTTCCCTAGACAGGGGGCGATACGAGCAGTACTTC.

This chain uses TRBV30 with TRBJ1-6; D uncertain. The CDR3 loop spans 13 amino acids. Germline V gene lookup returns CDR1 GTSNPN and CDR2 SVGIG (reference sequence). The V end was cut by 5 bases, the J end by 0 bases, with 5 bases between. CDR3 bases: TGTGCCTGGGCTACCTCCTATAATTCACCCCTCCACTTT. Translated, it gives CAWATSYNSPLHF.

DNA of the CDR3: TGCAGCGCCGAGGCGGGGGGCGCCTACGAGCAGTACTTC. Encoded protein: CSAEAGGAYEQYF. This rearrangement joins TRBV29-1 to TRBJ2-7, with TRBD2 matching 8 bases. Germline CDR1 reads SQVTM; CDR2 reads ANQGSEA. V shed 7 bases, J shed 2 bases, and the junction held 7 bases outside the gene matches. The CDR3 has 13 residues.

The chain has TRBV27 and TRBJ1-2, with TRBD1 matching over 9 bases. V shed 10 bases and J 5 bases; nucleotides not matched to a gene: 11. Germline V gives CDR1 MNHEY, CDR2 SMNVEV (reference sequence). The CDR3 has 14 amino acids. Here the CDR3 DNA reads TGTGCCACCAGACGACAGGGGGGTCGTTATGGCTACACCTTC. Residues: CATRRQGGRYGYTF.

The gene calls are TRBV7-3 and TRBJ2-7; 10 positions agree with TRBD2. This CDR3 is 17 amino acids long. Germline V gene lookup returns CDR1 SGHTA and CDR2 FQGTGA. J lost 3 bases, V lost 0 bases, and 8 bases had no gene match. For the CDR3, the DNA is TGTGCCAGCAGCTTAACAGGCCTAGCGGGGGCCGACTACGAGCAGTACTTC. Protein sequence: CASSLTGLAGADYEQYF.

The genes are TRBV29-1 and TRBJ2-7, with 8 bases aligning to TRBD1. Losses at the gene ends were 2 bases for V and 4 bases for J; bases not matched to a gene: 10. The germline CDR1 and CDR2 sequences are SQVTM and ANQGSEA. This CDR3 is 15 amino acids long. The CDR3 region is CSVEIRGRVRYEQYF. The CDR3 nucleotides are TGCAGCGTTGAAATCAGGGGGCGCGTTCGTTACGAGCAGTACTTC.

The chain has TRBV11-2 and TRBJ2-1; D not resolved. This CDR3 is 16 amino acids long. Trimming took 2 bases from V and 8 from J, leaving 19 bases between them. In germline, CDR1 is SGHAT, CDR2 FQNNGV. This CDR3 is CASSLRPQVRWDEQFF. The CDR3 DNA is TGTGCCAGCAGCTTACGGCCCCAGGTACGATGGGATGAGCAGTTCTTC.

The V and J genes are TRBV6-1 and TRBJ2-2; TRBD2 might be the D (5 bases). V lost 10 bases, J lost 1 base, and 13 bases lay in between. CDR1 and CDR2 (germline): MNHNS, SASEGT. This CDR3 spans 14 amino acids. The CDR3 loop reads CAIASGGNTGELFF. CDR3 DNA sequence: TGTGCCATCGCGTCCGGAGGGAACACCGGGGAGCTGTTTTTT.

This clone appeared once. The rearrangement links TRBV5-1 to TRBJ2-3, with a possible D match to TRBD1 (6 bases). Germline V gene sequence: CDR1 SGHRS, CDR2 YFSETQ. The CDR3 has 18 amino acids. V was shortened by 3 bases and J by 1 base, with 21 bases between the two germline ends. CDR3 bases: TGCGCCAGCAGCTCCCCCCCTCCCCCCGACAGGCGCACAGATACGCAGTATTTT. Translating it yields CASSSPPPPDRRTDTQYF.

The chain recombines TRBV7-5 with TRBJ1-5; TRBD1 is the table's D call and was not checked against the DNA. TRBV7-5 is annotated as a pseudogene. The CDR3 sequence is 15 residues long. The CDR3 sequence: CARSLDRALTQPQHF. The CDR3 DNA reads as TGTGCCAGAAGCTTAGACAGGGCCCTAACTCAGCCCCAGCATTTT.

The V call is TRBV7-9, the J call TRBJ1-1; unclear D gene. The CDR3 runs to 14 residues. V was pared by 0 bases and J by 3 bases, with 8 bases between. CDR1 and CDR2 (germline): SEHNR, FQNEAQ (reference sequence). The DNA of the CDR3 is TGTGCCAGCAGCTTAGCGCGGAGGGACACTGAAGCTTTCTTT. The encoded protein is CASSLARRDTEAFF. Full variable domain (rest looked up from reference TRBV7-9 and TRBJ1-1): DTGVSQNPRHKITKRGQNVTFRCDPISEHNRLYWYRQTLGQGPEFLTYFQNEAQLEKSRLLSDRFSAERPKGSFSTLEIQRTEQGDSAMYLCASSLARRDTEAFFGQGTRLTVV.

This chain joins TRBV28 and TRBJ1-2; 8 bases map to TRBD1. Germline V gene sequence: CDR1 MDHEN, CDR2 SYDVKM. After removal of 7 bases from V and 7 bases from J, the junction contained 14 bases not matched to a gene. The CDR3 sequence is 15 residues long. DNA for the CDR3: TGTGCCAGCAATCCGGGGGACAGGCGCAGAGGTGGCTACACCTTC. Translating gives CASNPGDRRRGGYTF.

J is TRBJ1-2 and V is TRBV10-3, with 7 bases identical to TRBD1. From germline, CDR1 is ENHRY and CDR2 SYGVKD. V was clipped by 5 bases and J by 2 bases; unmatched bases: 5. The CDR3 spans 14 residues. The CDR3 is CAISTGTDNYGYTF. CDR3 DNA: TGTGCCATCAGTACCGGGACAGACAACTATGGCTACACCTTC.

This rearrangement joins TRBV6-1 to TRBJ1-5; the D gene is possibly TRBD1 (6 bases). This CDR3 region has 15 residues. The V and J ends lost 2 bases and 4 bases respectively, with 12 bases between them. The germline CDR1 and CDR2 sequences are MNHNS and SASEGT. DNA of the CDR3: TGTGCCAGCAGTGAAAGAGGGGGTGGTAATCAGCCCCAGCATTTT. It yields the protein CASSERGGGNQPQHF.

This chain links TRBV28 with TRBJ1-5, with a possible D match to TRBD1 (6 bases). V shed 3 bases and J shed 0 bases, with 12 bases lying between them. Looked up from germline, CDR1 is MDHEN and CDR2 is SYDVKM. The CDR3 loop spans 16 amino acids. The CDR3 loop reads CASSFLQGHSNQPQHF. The CDR3 DNA reads as TGTGCCAGCAGTTTCCTACAGGGTCATAGCAATCAGCCCCAGCATTTT.

The rearrangement uses TRBV15 and TRBJ2-5; 9 nucleotides align to TRBD2. Germline V gene data show CDR1 as LNHNV and CDR2 as YYDKDF (reference sequence). The CDR3 contains 16 residues. The ends lost 11 bases at V and 4 bases at J; junction bases unmatched: 17. CDR3 bases: TGTGCCGTCGGGCCTAGCGGGGTCGGGCGGGGAGAGACCCAGTACTTC. This gives the protein CAVGPSGVGRGETQYF.

The count of this clone is one. V is TRBV5-1 and J is TRBJ1-1; 9 bases map to TRBD1. The CDR3 consists of 15 residues. Germline CDR1 reads SGHRS; CDR2 reads YFSETQ. V gave up 4 bases and J gave up 0 bases; unmatched junction bases: 4. This chain's CDR3 is CASSVTGGLNTEAFF. The CDR3 DNA reads as TGCGCCAGCAGCGTCACAGGGGGCCTGAACACTGAAGCTTTCTTT.

The rearrangement uses TRBV5-1 and TRBJ2-7; the match to TRBD1 covers 7 bases. Germline V gene data show CDR1 as SGHRS and CDR2 as YFSETQ. V shed 0 bases, J shed 1 base, and the junction held 4 bases outside the gene matches. CDR3 size: 15 residues. CDR3 in amino acids: CASSLEPGQSYEQYF. The CDR3 DNA follows: TGCGCCAGCAGCTTGGAACCGGGACAGTCCTACGAGCAGTACTTC. The full variable domain, in which reference TRBV5-1 and TRBJ2-7 provide the parts outside the CDR3, is KAGVTQTPRYLIKTRGQQVTLSCSPISGHRSVSWYQQTPGQGLQFLFEYFSETQRNKGNFPGRFSGRQFSNSRSEMNVSTLELGDSALYLCASSLEPGQSYEQYFGPGTRLTVT.

The rearrangement uses TRBV5-8 and TRBJ2-2, with D maybe TRBD1 (6 bases). Per germline, CDR1 SGHTS and CDR2 YDEGEE. Trimming removed 2 bases at V and 3 bases at J, with 11 bases between. CDR3 length equals 15 residues. DNA for the CDR3: TGTGCCAGCAGCTTTGGGGGCGCGGACACCGGGGAGCTGTTTTTT. It yields the protein CASSFGGADTGELFF.

The chain links TRBV29-1 to TRBJ2-1, with 10 bases that match TRBD2. The CDR3 totals 14 residues. CDR1 SQVTM and CDR2 ANQGSEA come from the germline V gene. With 4 bases clipped from V and 3 bases from J, the junction kept 3 bases outside the gene matches. In DNA, the CDR3 is TGCAGCGTTGTTTCTAGCGGGGGCTACAATGAGCAGTTCTTC. This gives the protein CSVVSSGGYNEQFF.

The rearrangement uses TRBV20-1 and TRBJ2-5; D is ambiguous. The CDR3 is 10 residues long. CDR1 DFQATT and CDR2 SNEGSKA come from the germline V gene (reference sequence). Deletions cut 0 bases from V and 7 bases from J, with 3 bases between. CDR3 protein: CSARERTQYF. The CDR3 DNA sequence: TGCAGTGCTAGAGAGAGGACCCAGTACTTC.

This clone was seen a few times. The V gene is TRBV20-1, the J gene TRBJ1-1, with D uncertain. Trimming removed 6 bases at V and 7 bases at J, with 12 bases between. CDR1 DFQATT and CDR2 SNEGSKA come from the germline V gene (reference sequence). This CDR3 spans 11 amino acids. CDR3 coding DNA: TGCAGTGCGGAACAACAGAGTGAAGCTTTCTTT. Its translation is CSAEQQSEAFF.

As DNA, the CDR3 is TGTGCCAGCAGTTACGACAGCAATAGCAATCAGCCCCAGCATTTT. Translating gives CASSYDSNSNQPQHF. The chain has TRBV6-5 and TRBJ1-5; D perhaps matches TRBD1 (5 bases). The CDR3 is made up of 15 amino acids. The V and J ends lost 2 bases and 0 bases respectively, with 8 bases between them. Germline assignment: CDR1 MNHEY and CDR2 SVGAGI.